The present T cell receptor (beta chain) was sequenced within a study of PD-1 blockade in classical Hodgkin lymphoma. The time point: cycle 4 day 1 (C4D1), after more than 5 weeks of nivolumab. All patients experienced relapse after autologous stem cell transplantation, and brentuximab vedotin exposure was variable. Profiled with immunoSEQ multiplex PCR; TCRdb holds only in-frame clones, not every one. The sample contains under 60,000 clones, approximately 86% of which appear only once. Germline lookup yields CDR1 LNHDA and CDR2 SQIVND (reference sequence). Trimming took 3 bases from V and 5 from J; bases not matched to a gene: 9. This CDR3 spans 15 amino acids.

This chain connects TRBV19 to TRBJ2-5, with TRBD1 matching 7 bases. This clonotype originated in a human donor with classical Hodgkin lymphoma. The starting material was peripheral blood mononuclear cells (PBMCs), obtained before the fourth cycle of nivolumab. The CDR3 is CASSIGTGDRETQYF. The CDR3 nucleotides are TGTGCCAGTAGTATTGGCACAGGGGATAGGGAGACCCAGTACTTC.